Here is one TCR beta chain with its context. As yet, its antigen is unknown. Survey-level TCR-beta sequencing used DNA from CEF-cultured naive and memory CD4+ T cells. Sequencing used immunoSEQ multiplex PCR; TCRdb keeps in-frame clones, though not all of them. This table holds about 36,000 clones, about three quarters found once. CDR1 and CDR2 from the germline V gene are SQVTM and ANQGSEA. Trimming removed 8 bases from V and 0 bases from J; junction bases left unmatched: 10. There are 17 residues in the CDR3. This sample is drawn from a study of CD4 T cells in relation to SARS-CoV-2 and coronaviruses. Study information: TCR beta CDR3s were sequenced after 10-day antigen culture of PBMCs.

Sorted naive or memory CD4+ cells met CEF peptides for roughly 10 days. Material for sequencing was memory CD4+ T cells from PBMCs, cultured in vitro. The clonotype was recovered from an adult with COVID-19. The V gene is TRBV29-1, the J gene TRBJ2-1, with TRBD2 identical over 13 bases. CDR3 amino acids: CSSEGTSGMSSYNEQFF. DNA for the CDR3: TGCAGCTCGGAGGGGACTAGCGGGATGAGCTCCTACAATGAGCAGTTCTTC.